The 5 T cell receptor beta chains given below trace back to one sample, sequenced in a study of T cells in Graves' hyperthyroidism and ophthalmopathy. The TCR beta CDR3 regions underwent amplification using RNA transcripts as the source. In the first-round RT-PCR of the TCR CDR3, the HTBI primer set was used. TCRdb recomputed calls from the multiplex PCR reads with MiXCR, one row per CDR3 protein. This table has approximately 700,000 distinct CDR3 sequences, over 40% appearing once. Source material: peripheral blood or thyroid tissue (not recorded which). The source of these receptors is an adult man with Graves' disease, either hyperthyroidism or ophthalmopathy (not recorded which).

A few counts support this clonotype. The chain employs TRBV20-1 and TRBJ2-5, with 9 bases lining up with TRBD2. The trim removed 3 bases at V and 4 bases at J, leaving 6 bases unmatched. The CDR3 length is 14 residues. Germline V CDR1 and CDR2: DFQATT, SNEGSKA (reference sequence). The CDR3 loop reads CSASLAGRAETQYF. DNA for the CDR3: TGCAGTGCTAGCCTAGCGGGGAGGGCAGAGACCCAGTACTTC.

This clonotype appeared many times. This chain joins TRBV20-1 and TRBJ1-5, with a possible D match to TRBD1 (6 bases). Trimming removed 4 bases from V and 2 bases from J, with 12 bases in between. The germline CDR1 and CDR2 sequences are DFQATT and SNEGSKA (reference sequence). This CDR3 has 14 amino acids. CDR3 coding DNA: TGCAGTGCTACCAGGGGAAGCGGCAATCAGCCCCAGCATTTT. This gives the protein CSATRGSGNQPQHF.

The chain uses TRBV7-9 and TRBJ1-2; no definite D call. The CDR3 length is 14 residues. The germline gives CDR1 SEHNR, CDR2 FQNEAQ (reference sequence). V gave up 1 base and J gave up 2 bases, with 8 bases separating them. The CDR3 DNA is TGTGCCAGCAGCTTAGGTACATACAACTATGGCTACACCTTC. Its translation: CASSLGTYNYGYTF.

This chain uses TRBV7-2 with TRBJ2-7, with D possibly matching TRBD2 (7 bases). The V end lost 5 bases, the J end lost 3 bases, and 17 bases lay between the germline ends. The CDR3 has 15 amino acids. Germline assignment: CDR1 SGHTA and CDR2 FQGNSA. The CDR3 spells CASSRSGTLFYEQYF. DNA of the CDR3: TGTGCCAGCAGCAGAAGCGGGACACTCTTCTACGAGCAGTACTTC. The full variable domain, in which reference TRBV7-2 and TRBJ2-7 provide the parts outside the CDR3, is GAGVSQSPSNKVTEKGKDVELRCDPISGHTALYWYRQSLGQGLEFLIYFQGNSAPDKSGLPSDRFSAERTGGSVSTLTIQRTQQEDSAVYLCASSRSGTLFYEQYFGPGTRLTVT.

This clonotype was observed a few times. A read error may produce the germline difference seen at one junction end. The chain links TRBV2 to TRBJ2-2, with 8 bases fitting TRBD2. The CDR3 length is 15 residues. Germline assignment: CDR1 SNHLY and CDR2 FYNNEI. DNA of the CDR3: TGTGCCAGCATTGAAGCGGGAGTAGGGACCGGGGAGCTGTTTTTT. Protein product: CASIEAGVGTGELFF.